The 23 T cell receptor beta chains below all came from one sample that was sequenced in a study of T-cell reconstitution after alpha-beta-depleted transplantation in children. The library targeted TCRbeta and was prepared with unique molecular identifiers. TCRdb analysed the PCR reads with MiXCR anew, one entry per CDR3 protein. In the table there are about 510,000 distinct CDR3 sequences, about an eighth of which are singletons. This specimen was PBMCs, mostly from graft donor cells, taken 180 days after TCRalphabeta/CD19-depleted stem cell transplant. These receptors came from a female patient aged 2-9 years who had a stem cell transplant for aplastic anemia, so the T cells may come from the graft donor.

This clonotype was seen repeatedly, ten times or more. The genes are TRBV12-3 or TRBV12-4 and TRBJ2-7, with D possibly being TRBD2 (5 bases). Trimming cost V 5 bases and J 4 bases, with 15 bases left between them. The CDR3 runs to 14 residues. CDR3 nucleotides: TGTGCCAGCAGTATTGGTTTGGGGAGATACGAGCAGTACTTC. Translating it yields CASSIGLGRYEQYF.

This clonotype was counted a few times. The chain recombines TRBV20-1 with TRBJ1-1; possible D gene TRBD1, 5 bases. Germline CDR1 DFQATT, CDR2 SNEGSKA (reference sequence). V was clipped by 1 base and J by 0 bases, with 12 bases between them. The CDR3 has 15 residues. CDR3 sequence: CSARVVGTMNTEAFF. CDR3 nucleotides: TGCAGTGCTAGAGTTGTGGGGACCATGAACACTGAAGCTTTCTTT.

The rearrangement links TRBV7-3 to TRBJ2-5, with 10 bases identical to TRBD1. The CDR3 consists of 15 residues. Germline CDR1 and CDR2: SGHTA and FQGTGA. V was clipped by 3 bases and J by 4 bases; unmatched bases: 5. CDR3 protein: CASSLDRGSRETQYF. The CDR3 nucleotides read TGTGCCAGCAGCTTGGACAGGGGGAGTCGAGAGACCCAGTACTTC.

The CDR3 region has the DNA TGTGCCAGCAGTTACAGCGGGACGTCGGATGAAAAACTGTTTTTT. It encodes CASSYSGTSDEKLFF. This rearrangement joins TRBV6-5 to TRBJ1-4, with D possibly TRBD1 on 5 matching bases. Germline values: CDR1 MNHEY, CDR2 SVGAGI. There are 15 residues in the CDR3. The ends were cut back, 2 bases at V and 6 bases at J, with 13 bases in the middle.

This clonotype was picked up a small number of times. This chain connects TRBV6-2 or TRBV6-3 to TRBJ2-2; D not resolved. Germline V gives CDR1 MNHEY, CDR2 SVGEGT. V lost 0 bases and J lost 4, with 9 bases in between. This CDR3 has 15 residues. CDR3 in amino acids: CASSYSRVVTGELFF. The CDR3 bases are TGTGCCAGCAGTTACTCAAGAGTTGTCACCGGGGAGCTGTTTTTT.

This clonotype was detected a few times. This chain uses TRBV5-1 with TRBJ2-5; the match to TRBD2 covers 13 bases. J was trimmed by 2 bases and V by 1 base; bases with no gene match: 8. Germline V CDR1 and CDR2: SGHRS, YFSETQ. The CDR3 length is 18 residues. In DNA, the CDR3 is TGCGCCAGCAGCTTGTCCTCCGGGACTAGCGGGACTCAAGAGACCCAGTACTTC. Translated: CASSLSSGTSGTQETQYF.

This clonotype has more than one count but fewer than ten. The chain employs TRBV7-9 and TRBJ2-1, with TRBD1 as a possible D gene (5 bases). This CDR3 is built from 13 residues. In germline, CDR1 is SEHNR, CDR2 FQNEAQ (reference sequence). The ends were cut back, 7 bases at V and 3 bases at J, with 10 bases in the middle. This CDR3 reads CASIQVNYNEQFF. In DNA, the CDR3 is TGTGCCAGCATACAGGTCAACTACAATGAGCAGTTCTTC.

Only a few counts were recorded for this clonotype. The genes are TRBV27 and TRBJ1-2; D is uncertain. Between the trimmed V and J ends, which lost 5 bases and 4 bases, there was a span of 11 bases. Germline V CDR1 and CDR2: MNHEY, SMNVEV (reference sequence). The CDR3 consists of 13 residues. CDR3 loop: CASSPTAIYGYTF. The CDR3 DNA reads TGTGCCAGCAGTCCTACAGCGATCTATGGCTACACCTTC.

Ten or more counts support this clonotype. The rearrangement joins TRBV5-1 to TRBJ2-3; D is unresolved. Germline CDR1 SGHRS, CDR2 YFSETQ. With 2 bases removed from V and 2 bases from J, the gap between germline ends came to 9 bases. The CDR3 is 14 amino acids. DNA for the CDR3: TGCGCCAGCAGCTTCCAGGCGGACACAGATACGCAGTATTTT. Translating it yields CASSFQADTDTQYF.

This clonotype was observed a handful of times. The V call is TRBV28, the J call TRBJ1-1; tentative D call: TRBD1 (5 bases). Germline lookup yields CDR1 MDHEN and CDR2 SYDVKM. CDR3 length equals 12 residues. V was shortened by 7 bases and J by 8 bases, with 14 bases between the two germline ends. The CDR3 spells CASTLPGREAFF. Written as DNA, the CDR3 is TGTGCCAGCACATTACCGGGACGGGAAGCTTTCTTT.

The chain uses TRBV7-2 and TRBJ2-7; 8 positions match TRBD1. CDR1 and CDR2 (germline): SGHTA, FQGNSA. V was clipped by 2 bases and J by 1 base; unmatched bases: 7. The CDR3 extends over 16 amino acids. The CDR3 region has the DNA TGTGCCAGCAGCTTATACCCGGGACAGGCGTCCTACGAGCAGTACTTC. Protein: CASSLYPGQASYEQYF.

This clonotype was seen many times. The chain has TRBV30 and TRBJ1-2; D is unclear. Trimming took 1 base from V and 4 from J, leaving 7 bases between them. Germline values: CDR1 GTSNPN, CDR2 SVGIG (reference sequence). The CDR3 has 12 amino acids. In DNA, the CDR3 is TGTGCCTGGAGTGCGACGGGCTATGGCTACACCTTC. As protein: CAWSATGYGYTF.

V usage is TRBV4-3 and J usage is TRBJ2-1; 9 bases line up with TRBD1. This CDR3 is built from 18 residues. Germline assignment: CDR1 LGHNA and CDR2 YSLEER. V shed 2 bases and J 9 bases; nucleotides not matched to a gene: 17. CDR3 protein: CASSQISLGQGIWIEQFF. In DNA, the CDR3 is TGCGCCAGCAGCCAAATCAGTTTGGGACAGGGAATTTGGATTGAGCAGTTCTTC.

In nucleotides, the CDR3 is TGTGCCAGCAGTTTTTTTTACCCGTGGGGCACTGAAGCTTTCTTT. Its protein is CASSFFYPWGTEAFF. The gene calls are TRBV12-3 or TRBV12-4 and TRBJ1-1; D gene unclear. This CDR3 has 15 residues. V dropped 3 bases and J dropped 4 bases, with 15 bases sitting between them.

The chain recombines TRBV20-1 with TRBJ1-1, with a weak D call TRBD1 (6 bases). Trimming took 6 bases from V and 0 from J, leaving 11 bases between them. CDR1 is DFQATT and CDR2 is SNEGSKA in the germline V gene (reference sequence). The CDR3 is made up of 13 amino acids. The CDR3 reads CSAVRQVNTEAFF. CDR3 in DNA: TGCAGTGCGGTCCGACAGGTGAACACTGAAGCTTTCTTT.

The chain carries TRBV19 and TRBJ1-2, with 8 positions matching TRBD1. Germline V CDR1 and CDR2: LNHDA, SQIVND (reference sequence). After removal of 4 bases from V and 3 bases from J, the junction contained 10 bases not matched to a gene. The CDR3 length is 16 residues. In nucleotides, the CDR3 is TGTGCCAGTAGTACCCTCGGACAGGGTAGGGACTATGGCTACACCTTC. Its protein is CASSTLGQGRDYGYTF.

Here the CDR3 reads CASSLTSGHYEQYF. The CDR3 nucleotides read TGTGCCAGCAGTTTAACTAGCGGACATTACGAGCAGTACTTC. The chain joins TRBV28 to TRBJ2-7; TRBD2 matches at 8 bases. This CDR3 comprises 14 residues. Germline trimming cut 2 bases from V and 4 bases from J; bases unmatched to any gene: 4. Germline assignment: CDR1 MDHEN and CDR2 SYDVKM.

This clonotype occurred a few times. The CDR3 DNA reads TGTGCCAGCAGTCCCTTCCCTCTGGGACTAGGTAGTTACGAGCAGTACTTC. Amino acid sequence: CASSPFPLGLGSYEQYF. The rearrangement uses TRBV28 and TRBJ2-7, with 8 bases identical to TRBD2. The ends lost 5 bases at V and 4 bases at J; junction bases unmatched: 16. This CDR3 is built from 17 residues. The germline CDR1 and CDR2 sequences are MDHEN and SYDVKM.

V usage is TRBV7-2 and J usage is TRBJ2-1; 8 bases agree with TRBD1. J was trimmed by 6 bases and V by 5 bases; bases with no gene match: 3. The germline gives CDR1 SGHTA, CDR2 FQGNSA. This CDR3 is 13 amino acids long. CDR3 coding DNA: TGTGCCAGCAGCACGACAGGGGTCAATGAGCAGTTCTTC. Translated: CASSTTGVNEQFF.

The chain carries TRBV6-5 and TRBJ1-1; no firm D call. The CDR3 covers 16 residues. Germline V lookup: CDR1 MNHEY, CDR2 SVGAGI. With 0 bases removed from V and 3 bases from J, the gap between germline ends came to 14 bases. Here the CDR3 reads CASSYSKALPDTEAFF. In nucleotides, the CDR3 is TGTGCCAGCAGTTACTCGAAGGCCTTACCCGACACTGAAGCTTTCTTT.

This sequence joins TRBV12-3 or TRBV12-4 and TRBJ2-3; a weak D match, TRBD1 (6 bases). V lost 3 bases and J 3 bases, leaving 16 bases between the germline ends. The CDR3 extends over 16 amino acids. The CDR3 region is CASSFGTGLGTDTQYF. In DNA, the CDR3 is TGTGCCAGCAGTTTCGGTACAGGGCTGGGGACAGATACGCAGTATTTT.

CDR3 sequence: CSASLLSNQPQHF. The CDR3 nucleotides are TGCAGTGCTAGTCTGTTGAGCAATCAGCCCCAGCATTTT. V gene TRBV20-1 combines with J gene TRBJ1-5; D unclear. CDR3 length: 13 residues. Germline V gives CDR1 DFQATT, CDR2 SNEGSKA (reference sequence). Trimming pared 3 bases from V and 1 base from J, leaving 7 bases between.

V is TRBV12-3 or TRBV12-4 and J is TRBJ2-1; 10 bases match TRBD2. The length of the CDR3 is 16 residues. J lost 7 bases, V lost 6 bases, and 12 bases had no gene match. CDR3: CASRARSSGSRNEQFF. CDR3 sequence (DNA): TGTGCCAGCAGGGCCCGTTCTAGCGGGAGTCGGAATGAGCAGTTCTTC.